Listed below are T cell receptor beta chains from one sample, sequenced in a study of blood T cells in healthy people across ages. TCRdb independently ran MiXCR on the 5' RACE reads; one entry per CDR3 protein. Among 780,000 or so distinct CDR3 sequences listed, around half were seen once. Specimen: blood. Receptors were obtained from an elderly man in good health. The CDR3 runs from the conserved cysteine through the conserved F or W. A D gene is named only where the DNA matches it firmly. Not all rows give a size; the values are once, few, many and, for expanded clones, a class.

V: TRBV7-3
J: TRBJ2-2
D: .
size: .
CDR3: CASSLWGRGDGELFF
DNA: TGTGCCAGCAGCTTATGGGGGCGCGGGGACGGGGAGCTGTTTTTT

V: TRBV10-3
J: TRBJ2-1
D: .
size: few
CDR3: CAIRERENKGGQFF
DNA: TGTGCCATCAGGGAGCGGGAAAATAAGGGGGGGCAGTTCTTC

V: TRBV10-3
J: TRBJ2-1
D: TRBD2
size: few
CDR3: CAATGTSGRAIDSYNEQFF
DNA: TGTGCCGCAACCGGGACTAGCGGGAGGGCCATAGACTCCTACAATGAGCAGTTCTTC

V: TRBV24-1
J: TRBJ2-3
D: .
size: once
CDR3: CATSDPTGPTGDTQYF
DNA: TGTGCCACCAGTGATCCCACAGGGCCTACAGGAGATACGCAGTATTTT

V: TRBV5-5
J: TRBJ2-5
D: TRBD2
size: .
CDR3: CASSSTSASDEQYF
DNA: TGTGCCAGCAGCTCCACTAGCGCCAGCGATGAGCAGTACTTC

V: TRBV29-1
J: TRBJ1-2
D: .
size: .
CDR3: CSVFDPGHWGYTF
DNA: TGCAGCGTTTTCGATCCGGGACACTGGGGCTACACCTTC

V: TRBV27
J: TRBJ2-5
D: .
size: .
CDR3: CASSPSPGARETQYF
DNA: TGTGCCAGCAGCCCCAGTCCCGGGGCGCGGGAGACCCAGTACTTC

V: TRBV24-1
J: TRBJ1-2
D: .
size: .
CDR3: CATSDSRDINYGYTF
DNA: TGTGCCACCAGTGATTCCCGGGACATCAACTATGGCTACACCTTC

V: TRBV10-2
J: TRBJ2-7
D: TRBD1
size: few
CDR3: CASLRDRATYEQYF
DNA: TGCGCCAGCCTACGGGACAGAGCTACCTACGAGCAGTACTTC

V: TRBV20-1
J: TRBJ2-7
D: .
size: .
CDR3: CSAREGGIHEQYF
DNA: TGCAGTGCTAGAGAAGGTGGGATCCACGAGCAGTACTTC

V: TRBV13
J: TRBJ2-5
D: .
size: .
CDR3: CASSLVGRHQETQYF
DNA: TGTGCCAGCAGCTTAGTTGGTAGGCACCAAGAGACCCAGTACTTC

V: TRBV5-1
J: TRBJ2-3
D: .
size: .
CDR3: CASSFARAQKIVHRYAYF
DNA: TGCGCCAGCAGTTTTGCTCGAGCCCAGAAAATAGTACACAGATACGCGTATTTT

V: TRBV5-1
J: TRBJ2-2
D: .
size: few
CDR3: CASSLDPSNTGELFF
DNA: TGCGCCAGCAGCCTCGACCCATCGAACACCGGGGAGCTGTTTTTT

V: TRBV3-1
J: TRBJ2-7
D: .
size: few
CDR3: CASTTAREEQYF
DNA: TGTGCCAGCACCACCGCCAGGGAAGAGCAGTACTTC

V: TRBV12-3/TRBV12-4
J: TRBJ2-5
D: .
size: few
CDR3: CASSSGDFRETQYF
DNA: TGTGCCAGCAGCTCGGGGGATTTCAGAGAGACCCAGTACTTC

V: TRBV7-2
J: TRBJ2-7
D: .
size: .
CDR3: CASSIAPGGLYEQYF
DNA: TGTGCCAGCAGCATAGCCCCGGGCGGGCTTTACGAGCAGTACTTC

V: TRBV10-3
J: TRBJ1-2
D: .
size: .
CDR3: CAISEPTGYGYTF
DNA: TGTGCCATCAGTGAGCCAACAGGCTATGGCTACACCTTC

V: TRBV28
J: TRBJ2-3
D: TRBD2
size: few
CDR3: CASTGGLAGSSSTDTQYF
DNA: TGTGCCAGTACGGGGGGGCTAGCGGGCTCGTCTAGCACAGATACGCAGTATTTT

V: TRBV6-1
J: TRBJ1-5
D: TRBD1
size: .
CDR3: CATSLGQGAPSNQPQHF
DNA: TGTGCCACCTCACTTGGACAGGGGGCGCCGAGCAATCAGCCCCAGCATTTT

V: TRBV30
J: TRBJ2-7
D: TRBD2
size: .
CDR3: CAWSPKGLGSYEQYF
DNA: TGTGCCTGGAGTCCCAAGGGACTAGGATCCTACGAGCAGTACTTC

V: TRBV27
J: TRBJ2-7
D: .
size: few
CDR3: CASSLWAGDDEQYF
DNA: TGTGCCAGCAGTTTATGGGCAGGGGACGACGAGCAGTACTTC

V: TRBV20-1
J: TRBJ2-5
D: .
size: .
CDR3: CSAHGAGAAGGYEQYF
DNA: TGCAGTGCTCATGGGGCAGGGGCGGCAGGGGGGTATGAGCAGTACTTC

V: TRBV7-2
J: TRBJ2-4
D: TRBD2
size: many
CDR3: CASSPPGGRLKNIQYF
DNA: TGTGCCAGCAGCCCCCCGGGGGGGAGACTCAAAAACATTCAGTACTTC

V: TRBV20-1
J: TRBJ2-7
D: .
size: .
CDR3: CSASFSISYEQYF
DNA: TGCAGTGCTAGTTTCAGTATTTCCTACGAGCAGTACTTC